These 19 T cell receptor beta chains were sequenced from one sample in a study of T cell changes during pregnancy in multiple sclerosis. TCRdb keeps only in-frame clones here, not all; method: immunoSEQ multiplex PCR. The data show 95,000 to 100,000 clones, with 75% to 95% seen just once and about 3.1% held by the top ten. This sample comprised peripheral blood, obtained in the second trimester of pregnancy. These receptors were collected from a female donor with multiple sclerosis, enrolled in a pregnancy study.

This clone came up once. The chain is built from TRBV18 and TRBJ2-3; 10 bases are shared with TRBD2. Looked up from germline, CDR1 is KGHSH and CDR2 is LQKENI. The CDR3 consists of 16 residues. With 4 bases clipped from V and 4 bases from J, the junction kept 8 bases outside the gene matches. CDR3 sequence reads: CASSRQAGGAADTQYF. The CDR3 nucleotides read TGTGCCAGCTCACGGCAAGCGGGAGGGGCGGCAGATACGCAGTATTTT.

The chain joins TRBV5-6 to TRBJ2-5; TRBD1 might be the D (5 bases). Trimming shortened V by 2 bases and J by 5 bases, and 19 bases separated the two germline ends. CDR1 SGHDT and CDR2 YYEEEE come from the germline V gene. CDR3 length: 16 amino acids. The CDR3 nucleotides are TGTGCCAGCAGCTTTAGGGCAGGGCCGGTTCGGGAGACCCAGTACTTC. Residues: CASSFRAGPVRETQYF.

The rearrangement uses TRBV29-1 and TRBJ2-7; 10 nucleotides agree with TRBD1. This CDR3 spans 14 amino acids. Trimming at V came to 6 bases and at J to 6 bases, leaving 11 bases not matched to a gene. Per the germline V gene, CDR1 is SQVTM and CDR2 is ANQGSEA. CDR3 sequence (DNA): TGCAGCGTCGTCCGGGACAGGGGATCTTCCGAGCAGTACTTC. This gives the protein CSVVRDRGSSEQYF.

J is TRBJ2-1 and V is TRBV23-1; the D is unclear. TRBV23-1 is classed as an ORF, of uncertain function. CDR3 length equals 15 residues. The ends were cut back, 4 bases at V and 0 bases at J, with 10 bases in the middle. The DNA of the CDR3 is TGCGCCAGCAGTCTAGGCGGTAGCTCCTACAATGAGCAGTTCTTC. Protein sequence: CASSLGGSSYNEQFF.

The chain has TRBV18 and TRBJ2-3; TRBD2 matches 12 bases. This CDR3 has 18 residues. V shed 6 bases and J 0 bases; nucleotides not matched to a gene: 10. Germline V gives CDR1 KGHSH, CDR2 LQKENI. CDR3 sequence (DNA): TGTGCCAGCTCCCGACGAGAACTAGCGGGAGGTAGCACAGATACGCAGTATTTT. This codes for CASSRRELAGGSTDTQYF.

There are many counts of this clone. At one boundary the junction diverges from the germline segment, which might be a read error. The CDR3 DNA sequence: TGTGCTAGCAGCTCCTCTAGCGGCCTCCACAATGAGCAGTTCTTC. Translating gives CASSSSSGLHNEQFF. The chain combines TRBV7-7 with TRBJ2-1, with 7 bases that match TRBD2. The germline CDR1 and CDR2 sequences are SSHAT and FNYEAQ (reference sequence). CDR3 size: 15 residues. The variable domain in full, with the rest retrieved from reference TRBV7-7 and TRBJ2-1, is GAGVSQSPRYKVTKRGQDVTLRCDPISSHATLYWYQQALGQGPEFLTYFNYEAQPDKSGLPSDRFSAERPEGSISTLTIQRTEQRDSAMYRCASSSSSGLHNEQFFGPGTRLTVL.

This sequence joins TRBV14 and TRBJ2-1; maybe TRBD2 (6 bases). The CDR3 loop spans 17 amino acids. Germline V gene data show CDR1 as SGHDN and CDR2 as FVKESK. V was cut by 5 bases and J by 7 bases, with 24 bases left in between. CDR3 loop: CASSFPTRGSYPNEQFF. The CDR3, as DNA: TGTGCCAGCAGCTTCCCGACGCGGGGCAGTTACCCTAATGAGCAGTTCTTC.

The rearrangement links TRBV20-1 to TRBJ2-1, with 7 bases identical to TRBD2. Germline lookup yields CDR1 DFQATT and CDR2 SNEGSKA (reference sequence). CDR3 length equals 11 residues. Written as DNA, the CDR3 is TGCAGCCCTGGGGGGGGGAGAGAGCAGTTCTTC. This gives the protein CSPGGGREQFF.

This chain links TRBV2 with TRBJ2-3, with TRBD2 matching over 8 bases. CDR3 length equals 15 residues. Looked up from germline, CDR1 is SNHLY and CDR2 is FYNNEI. Trimming at V came to 6 bases and at J to 4 bases, leaving 9 bases not matched to a gene. The DNA for the CDR3 is TGTGCCAGCAGGGCCCATAGCGGGACGCCAGATACGCAGTATTTT. Translation: CASRAHSGTPDTQYF. Complete variable domain (other parts from reference TRBV2 and TRBJ2-3): EPEVTQTPSHQVTQMGQEVILRCVPISNHLYFYWYRQILGQKVEFLVSFYNNEISEKSEIFDDQFSVERPDGSNFTLKIRSTKLEDSAMYFCASRAHSGTPDTQYFGPGTRLTVL.

In its sample, this clone was seen once. The rearrangement links TRBV27 to TRBJ1-1, with D perhaps TRBD1 (5 bases). The CDR3 length is 15 residues. V was shortened by 6 bases and J by 2 bases, with 16 bases between the two germline ends. Germline CDR1 and CDR2: MNHEY and SMNVEV (reference sequence). The CDR3 is CASRSKGLENTEAFF. Here the CDR3 DNA reads TGTGCCAGCAGAAGTAAGGGACTAGAAAACACTGAAGCTTTCTTT.

The chain couples TRBV5-1 to TRBJ2-1, with TRBD2 matching over 9 bases. V lost 0 bases, J lost 10 bases, and 14 bases stayed unmatched. Germline V gives CDR1 SGHRS, CDR2 YFSETQ. This CDR3 region has 17 residues. CDR3 region: CASSLGPAGGSLGEQFF. In DNA, the CDR3 is TGCGCCAGCAGCTTGGGTCCAGCGGGAGGCTCCCTAGGGGAGCAGTTCTTC. The full variable domain, in which reference TRBV5-1 and TRBJ2-1 provide the parts outside the CDR3, is KAGVTQTPRYLIKTRGQQVTLSCSPISGHRSVSWYQQTPGQGLQFLFEYFSETQRNKGNFPGRFSGRQFSNSRSEMNVSTLELGDSALYLCASSLGPAGGSLGEQFFGPGTRLTVL.

The count of this clone is one. V usage is TRBV29-1 and J usage is TRBJ2-5, with D maybe TRBD2 (5 bases). The CDR3 loop spans 15 amino acids. V lost 3 bases to trimming and J lost 2 bases, with 16 bases between them. The germline V gene has CDR1 SQVTM and CDR2 ANQGSEA. The CDR3 DNA is TGCAGCGTTGACGATTTAGGGAGAAGACAAGAGACCCAGTACTTC. Translating gives CSVDDLGRRQETQYF.

This clone was counted between two and nine times. The genes are TRBV6-1 and TRBJ1-4; D is unclear. The CDR3 loop spans 21 amino acids. The germline V gene has CDR1 MNHNS and CDR2 SASEGT. The V end lost 2 bases, the J end lost 0 bases, and 25 bases lay between the germline ends. The CDR3 DNA reads as TGTGCCAGCAGTGAAATCGTTCGGCTCGGGTCCCGGGTCCCAACTAATGAAAAACTGTTTTTT. This codes for CASSEIVRLGSRVPTNEKLFF.

V usage is TRBV5-1 and J usage is TRBJ2-1, with 12 positions matching TRBD2. V lost 4 bases, J lost 6 bases, and 11 bases stayed unmatched. Germline CDR1 is SGHRS and CDR2 is YFSETQ. The CDR3 extends over 17 amino acids. The CDR3 region is CASSQWLLAGGRNEQFF. CDR3 sequence (DNA): TGCGCCAGCAGCCAGTGGCTCCTAGCGGGAGGGCGCAATGAGCAGTTCTTC.

This clone came up once. The DNA for the CDR3 is TGTGCCAGCAGTGAAAGTCGGAGGGGAGGCAATCAGCCCCAGCATTTT. Amino acid sequence: CASSESRRGGNQPQHF. The chain uses TRBV6-1 and TRBJ1-5; the D gene is possibly TRBD1 (5 bases). There are 16 residues in the CDR3. The germline CDR1 and CDR2 sequences are MNHNS and SASEGT. V was trimmed by 2 bases and J by 2 bases, leaving 13 bases between them.

This chain uses TRBV9 with TRBJ2-1; no clear D. Between the trimmed V and J ends, which lost 4 bases and 7 bases, there was a span of 6 bases. The CDR3 has 11 residues. Germline V gene data show CDR1 as SGDLS and CDR2 as YYNGEE. In DNA, the CDR3 is TGTGCCAGCAGCCTCAGAAATGAGCAGTTCTTC. Its translation is CASSLRNEQFF.

V and J are TRBV2 and TRBJ2-2, with D unclear. With 4 bases removed from V and 6 bases from J, the gap between germline ends came to 6 bases. Germline V CDR1 and CDR2: SNHLY, FYNNEI. CDR3 length: 12 residues. Here the CDR3 DNA reads TGTGCCAGCAGTGCAGACTCCGGGGAGCTGTTTTTT. Its translation: CASSADSGELFF.

The chain uses TRBV5-4 and TRBJ2-5; 8 bases agree with TRBD1. Germline loops: CDR1 SGHNT, CDR2 YYREEE (reference sequence). CDR3 length equals 16 residues. Losses at the gene ends were 4 bases for V and 0 bases for J; bases not matched to a gene: 8. The CDR3 region is CASSRPGQAHQETQYF. The DNA of the CDR3 is TGTGCCAGCAGCAGACCGGGACAGGCCCACCAAGAGACCCAGTACTTC.

This clone has a single count. The rearrangement uses TRBV15 and TRBJ2-3, with D tentatively TRBD2 (5 bases). V was pared by 0 bases and J by 3 bases, with 16 bases between. Per germline, CDR1 LNHNV and CDR2 YYDKDF (reference sequence). The CDR3 covers 17 residues. In nucleotides, the CDR3 is TGTGCCACCAGCAGAGAGTATGACCTACGAGGGACAGATACGCAGTATTTT. Translation: CATSREYDLRGTDTQYF.